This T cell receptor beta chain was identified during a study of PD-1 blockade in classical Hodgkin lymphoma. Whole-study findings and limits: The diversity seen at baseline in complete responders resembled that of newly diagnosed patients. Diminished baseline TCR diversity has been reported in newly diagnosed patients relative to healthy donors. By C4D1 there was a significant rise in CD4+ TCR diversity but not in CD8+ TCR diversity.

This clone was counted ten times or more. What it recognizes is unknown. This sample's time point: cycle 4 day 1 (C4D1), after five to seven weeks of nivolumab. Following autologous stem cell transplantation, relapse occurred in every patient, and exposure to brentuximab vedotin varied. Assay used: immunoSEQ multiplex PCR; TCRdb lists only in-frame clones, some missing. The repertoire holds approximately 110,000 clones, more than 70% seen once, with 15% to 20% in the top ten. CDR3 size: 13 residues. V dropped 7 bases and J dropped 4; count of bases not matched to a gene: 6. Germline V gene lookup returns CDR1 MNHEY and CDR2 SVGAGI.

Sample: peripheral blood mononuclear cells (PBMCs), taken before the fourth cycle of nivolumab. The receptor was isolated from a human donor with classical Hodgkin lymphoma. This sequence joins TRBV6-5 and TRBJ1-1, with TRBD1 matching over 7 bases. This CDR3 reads CASNIQGSTEAFF. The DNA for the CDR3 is TGTGCCAGCAATATACAGGGGAGCACTGAAGCTTTCTTT.